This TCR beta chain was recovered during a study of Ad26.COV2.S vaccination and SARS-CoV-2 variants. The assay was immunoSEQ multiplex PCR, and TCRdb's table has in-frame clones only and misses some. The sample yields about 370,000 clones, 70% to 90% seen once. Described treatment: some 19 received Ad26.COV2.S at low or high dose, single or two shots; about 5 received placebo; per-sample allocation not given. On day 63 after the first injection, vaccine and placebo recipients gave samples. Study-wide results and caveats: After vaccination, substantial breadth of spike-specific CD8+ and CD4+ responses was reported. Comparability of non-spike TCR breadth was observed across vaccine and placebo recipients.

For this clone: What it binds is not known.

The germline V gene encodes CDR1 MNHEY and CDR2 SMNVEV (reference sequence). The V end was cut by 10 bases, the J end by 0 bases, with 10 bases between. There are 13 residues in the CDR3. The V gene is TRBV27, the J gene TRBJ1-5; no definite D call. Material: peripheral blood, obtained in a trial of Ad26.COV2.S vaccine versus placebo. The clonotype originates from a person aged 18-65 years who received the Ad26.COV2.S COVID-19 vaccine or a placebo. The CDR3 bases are TGTGCCACTGGGGAGTATAGCAATCAGCCCCAGCATTTT. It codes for CATGEYSNQPQHF.